One and the same sample provided the 5 T cell receptor beta chains below, sequenced in a study of T cell responses to AZD1222 COVID-19 vaccine. Clones were read by immunoSEQ multiplex PCR, and TCRdb kept only the in-frame ones, dropping some. The sample shows around 140,000 clones, about 91% of them seen only once. The specimen was peripheral blood, collected 28 days after the second AZD1222 dose. The receptors stem from an adult who received the AZD1222 COVID-19 vaccine.

This CDR3 reads CASGLELAGGGQFF. CDR3 sequence (DNA): TGTGCTAGTGGTTTGGAGCTAGCGGGGGGAGGGCAGTTCTTC. The chain couples TRBV12-5 to TRBJ2-1, with 11 bases lining up with TRBD2. V gave up 1 base and J gave up 12 bases; unmatched junction bases: 5. CDR3 length: 14 residues. Germline CDR1 and CDR2: LGHNT and FRNRAP. The full variable domain, in which reference TRBV12-5 and TRBJ2-1 provide the parts outside the CDR3, is DARVTQTPRHKVTEMGQEVTMRCQPILGHNTVFWYRQTMMQGLELLAYFRNRAPLDDSGMPKDRFSAEMPDATLATLKIQPSEPRDSAVYFCASGLELAGGGQFFGPGTRLTVL.

Regarding this clone: Germline is not matched at one junction end, which may reflect a read error. The genes are TRBV7-7 and TRBJ2-3; unclear D gene. CDR1 is SSHAT and CDR2 is FNYEAQ in the germline V gene (reference sequence). The CDR3 runs 13 residues. CDR3 bases: TGTGCTAGCAGCCGGACGGACACAGATACGCAGTATTTT. Translating gives CASSRTDTDTQYF.

The chain couples TRBV5-1 to TRBJ2-3; TRBD2 matches 10 bases. CDR1 and CDR2 (germline): SGHRS, YFSETQ. CDR3 size: 16 residues. V was clipped by 4 bases and J by 6 bases; unmatched bases: 11. CDR3 loop: CASSATPTSGEDTQYF. For the CDR3, the DNA is TGCGCCAGCAGCGCTACCCCTACTAGCGGGGAGGATACGCAGTATTTT.

V is TRBV29-1 and J is TRBJ2-3; 7 bases fit TRBD1. The CDR3 sequence is 14 residues long. CDR1 is SQVTM, CDR2 ANQGSEA, per germline. The V and J ends lost 6 bases and 4 bases, in that order; junction bases with no gene match: 10. The CDR3 DNA reads TGCAGCGTCCGGGACACAGGGGTATCAGATACGCAGTATTTT. This encodes CSVRDTGVSDTQYF.

The rearrangement uses TRBV14 and TRBJ1-2; D perhaps matches TRBD1 (5 bases). CDR3 size: 13 residues. Germline-derived CDR1 and CDR2 are SGHDN and FVKESK. V gave up 4 bases and J gave up 1 base, with 7 bases separating them. The CDR3 coding sequence is TGTGCCAGCAGCCCGGACATTAACTATGGCTACACCTTC. The encoded protein is CASSPDINYGYTF.